Below, 4 T cell receptor beta chains from the same sample are listed, as sequenced in a study of neurological immune-mediated disorders. Sample time point: longitudinal time-point 3. TCRdb recomputed calls from the 5' RACE reads with MiXCR, one row per CDR3 protein. The data contain 40,000 or so distinct CDR3 sequences, roughly 13% of them singletons. The sequenced sample was PBMCs. The receptors here all came from a man in his thirties or forties in good health.

This clonotype showed up many times. This chain joins TRBV5-1 and TRBJ2-5; 7 bases agree with TRBD2. Germline CDR1 is SGHRS and CDR2 is YFSETQ. The CDR3 has 16 amino acids. The trim removed 0 bases at V and 8 bases at J, leaving 13 bases unmatched. In nucleotides, the CDR3 is TGCGCCAGCAGCTTGGATGTGGGAGGGTACAAGAACACCCAGTACTTC. Amino acids: CASSLDVGGYKNTQYF.

In this sample, this clonotype turned up many times. CDR3 residues: CASSLDNMNTEAFF. The CDR3 DNA sequence: TGCGCCAGCAGCTTGGACAACATGAACACTGAAGCTTTCTTT. V and J are TRBV5-1 and TRBJ1-1; D is unclear. Germline-derived CDR1 and CDR2 are SGHRS and YFSETQ. This CDR3 region has 14 residues. Trimming left V 0 bases short and J 0 bases short, with 6 bases between. Drawing the rest from reference TRBV5-1 and TRBJ1-1, the complete variable domain is KAGVTQTPRYLIKTRGQQVTLSCSPISGHRSVSWYQQTPGQGLQFLFEYFSETQRNKGNFPGRFSGRQFSNSRSEMNVSTLELGDSALYLCASSLDNMNTEAFFGQGTRLTVV.

This clonotype was seen repeatedly, ten times or more. V is TRBV7-9 and J is TRBJ1-1; the D is unclear. V dropped 0 bases and J dropped 0 bases, with 5 bases sitting between them. Germline CDR1 is SEHNR and CDR2 is FQNEAQ (reference sequence). The CDR3 consists of 14 residues. The CDR3 spells CASSLAGVNTEAFF. DNA for the CDR3: TGTGCCAGCAGCTTAGCAGGCGTGAACACTGAAGCTTTCTTT.

This clonotype was recorded many times. CDR3 sequence reads: CASSLSGPLARETQYF. CDR3 coding DNA: TGTGCCAGCAGCTTAAGTGGGCCGTTGGCGCGGGAGACCCAGTACTTC. V and J are TRBV7-3 and TRBJ2-5; D is unclear. The V end lost 1 base, the J end lost 5 bases, and 17 bases lay between the germline ends. CDR3 length: 16 residues. Germline CDR1 SGHTA, CDR2 FQGTGA.